Each of the 7 T cell receptor beta chains below was sequenced from the same sample in a study of neurological immune-mediated disorders. TCRdb itself ran the 5' RACE reads through MiXCR, one entry per CDR3 protein. The sample carries about 95,000 distinct CDR3 sequences, 3% to 4% recorded once. Sequenced material: PBMCs. The receptors come from a woman between 18 and 29 years old with multiple sclerosis.

The table lists this clonotype with many counts. The J gene is TRBJ1-3, the V gene TRBV4-2; 7 nucleotides line up with TRBD1. The trim removed 1 base at V and 1 base at J, leaving 10 bases unmatched. The CDR3 has 18 amino acids. The germline V gene encodes CDR1 LGHNA and CDR2 YNFKEQ. CDR3 sequence: CASSQASTGIPSGNTIYF. The CDR3 DNA follows: TGTGCCAGCAGCCAAGCGTCGACAGGGATCCCTTCTGGAAACACCATATATTTT.

This clonotype was counted at least ten times. This sequence joins TRBV6-6 and TRBJ2-2; possibly TRBD1 for D (6 bases). The CDR3 loop spans 15 amino acids. V dropped 2 bases and J dropped 4 bases, with 11 bases sitting between them. Germline V gene lookup returns CDR1 MNHNY and CDR2 SVGAGI (reference sequence). CDR3 sequence reads: CASSYLQGVTGELFF. CDR3 nucleotides: TGTGCCAGCAGTTACCTACAGGGAGTCACCGGGGAGCTGTTTTTT.

This clonotype was seen a few times. The chain employs TRBV5-1 and TRBJ1-1; 11 bases are a match to TRBD1. Per the germline V gene, CDR1 is SGHRS and CDR2 is YFSETQ. J was trimmed by 1 base and V by 5 bases; bases with no gene match: 7. There are 16 residues in the CDR3. DNA for the CDR3: TGCGCCAGCAGTCGTGGACAGGGGGCAAGGAACACTGAAGCTTTCTTT. Translating it yields CASSRGQGARNTEAFF.

This clonotype was detected many times. This chain connects TRBV20-1 to TRBJ2-3, with 7 bases lining up with TRBD2. V dropped 5 bases and J dropped 3; count of bases not matched to a gene: 11. The CDR3 has 15 residues. CDR1 and CDR2 from the germline V gene are DFQATT and SNEGSKA (reference sequence). The CDR3 here is CSAGIGTAGTDTQYF. Written as DNA, the CDR3 is TGCAGTGCTGGGATTGGTACAGCGGGGACAGATACGCAGTATTTT.

This clonotype was seen at least ten times. The chain has TRBV5-1 and TRBJ1-6, with D uncertain. The CDR3 consists of 16 residues. V was trimmed by 2 bases and J by 1 base, leaving 10 bases between them. Germline CDR1 reads SGHRS; CDR2 reads YFSETQ. The CDR3 reads CASSFDLISYNSPLHF. In DNA, the CDR3 is TGCGCCAGCAGCTTCGATCTGATATCCTATAATTCACCCCTCCACTTT.

This clonotype was seen at least ten times. J is TRBJ2-7 and V is TRBV10-3; 8 nucleotides align to TRBD2. V dropped 10 bases and J dropped 6; count of bases not matched to a gene: 14. The length of the CDR3 is 14 residues. Germline V lookup: CDR1 ENHRY, CDR2 SYGVKD. The CDR3 bases are TGTGCCACCGCGCTAGCGGAACGGGGGGGCGAGCAGTACTTC. Translated: CATALAERGGEQYF.

This clonotype was observed many times. This sequence joins TRBV7-2 and TRBJ2-5; D unresolved. V lost 2 bases, J lost 3 bases, and 7 bases lay in between. CDR1 is SGHTA and CDR2 is FQGNSA in the germline V gene. This CDR3 has 13 residues. CDR3 sequence reads: CASSLNRKETQYF. CDR3 nucleotide sequence: TGTGCCAGCAGCTTAAACAGAAAAGAGACCCAGTACTTC.